The T cell receptor (beta chain) under discussion was sequenced for a study of technical replicates of blood from a handful of donors. Produced via immunoSEQ multiplex PCR; TCRdb's table is partial and in-frame only. The profile shows about 14,000 clones, almost 85% of them singletons. The CDR3 loop spans 14 amino acids. Germline-derived CDR1 and CDR2 are SGHVS and FNYEAQ. The trim removed 5 bases at V and 5 bases at J, leaving 4 bases unmatched. Source material: PBMCs. The V and J genes are TRBV7-6 and TRBJ2-5; 11 bases line up with TRBD2. The TCR comes from a human donor in good health. CDR3 in amino acids: CASSTSGSWETQYF. The CDR3, as DNA: TGTGCCAGCAGCACTAGCGGGAGCTGGGAGACCCAGTACTTC.